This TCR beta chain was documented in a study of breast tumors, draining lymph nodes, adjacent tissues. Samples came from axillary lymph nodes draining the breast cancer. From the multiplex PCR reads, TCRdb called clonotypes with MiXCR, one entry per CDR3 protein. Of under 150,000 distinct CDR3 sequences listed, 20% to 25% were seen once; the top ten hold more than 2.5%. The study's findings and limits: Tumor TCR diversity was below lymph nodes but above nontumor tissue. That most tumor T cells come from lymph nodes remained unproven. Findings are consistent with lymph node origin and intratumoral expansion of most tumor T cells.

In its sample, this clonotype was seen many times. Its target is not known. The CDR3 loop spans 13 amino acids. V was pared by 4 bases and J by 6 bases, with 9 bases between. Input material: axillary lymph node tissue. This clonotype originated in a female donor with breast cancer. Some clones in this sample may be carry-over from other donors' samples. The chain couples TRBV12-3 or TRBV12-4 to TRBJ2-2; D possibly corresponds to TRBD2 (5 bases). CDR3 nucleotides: TGTGCCAGCAGTTCCACTAGGGCCGGGGAGCTGTTTTTT. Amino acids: CASSSTRAGELFF.